Described below is a single T cell receptor beta chain sequence and its context. Its antigen remains unknown. Assay used: immunoSEQ multiplex PCR; TCRdb lists only in-frame clones, some missing. The profile shows over 7,500 clones, about 70% of them singletons. This CDR3 contains 18 residues. Trimming at V came to 0 bases and at J to 5 bases, leaving 10 bases not matched to a gene. Looked up from germline, CDR1 is MRHNA and CDR2 is SNTAGT. This specimen comes from a study of PD-1 blockade in classical Hodgkin lymphoma. Study-level results: At baseline, newly diagnosed patients reportedly showed less TCR diversity than healthy donors. Some patients started nivolumab under 1 year after ASCT, and they were excluded.

All patients experienced relapse after autologous stem cell transplantation, and brentuximab vedotin exposure was variable. Investigators isolated CD4+ T cells from thawed PBMCs through magnetic negative selection. The sequence derives from a human donor with classical Hodgkin lymphoma. The starting material was CD4+ T cells from blood, obtained at baseline. This rearrangement joins TRBV6-4 to TRBJ1-5, with 10 positions matching TRBD1. CDR3 amino acids: CASSDSNGGQGSYQPQHF. The DNA for the CDR3 is TGTGCCAGCAGTGACTCAAATGGGGGACAGGGGTCCTATCAGCCCCAGCATTTT.